A single sample is the source of the 28 T cell receptor beta chains below, sequenced in a study of control samples from healthy donors and cancer patients. Repertoires were generated with immunoSEQ multiplex PCR, while TCRdb's copy carries only in-frame clones and drops some. The sample records 130,000 to 150,000 clones, 89% being singletons. Specimen: blood. The receptor set was obtained from a man younger than 45 in good health.

The CDR3 bases are TGTGCCAGCAGCAAAAATGGCAATCAGCCCCAGCATTTT. It is translated as CASSKNGNQPQHF. The gene calls are TRBV7-8 and TRBJ1-5, with D uncertain. Trimming shortened V by 5 bases and J by 2 bases, and 7 bases separated the two germline ends. The germline CDR1 and CDR2 sequences are SGHVS and FQNEAQ. The CDR3 has 13 residues.

The chain uses TRBV6-9 and TRBJ2-5, with TRBD1 matching 8 bases. The V gene's germline CDR1 is MNHGY and CDR2 SVAAGI. With 6 bases clipped from V and 4 bases from J, the junction kept 4 bases outside the gene matches. This CDR3 is built from 13 residues. DNA of the CDR3: TGTGCCAGCAGCCCAGGACAGGGAGAGACCCAGTACTTC. Translation gives CASSPGQGETQYF.

This chain connects TRBV7-2 to TRBJ1-1; TRBD1 might be the D (6 bases). V lost 3 bases, J lost 1 base, and 12 bases lay in between. The CDR3 contains 15 residues. Germline V gene sequence: CDR1 SGHTA, CDR2 FQGNSA. The CDR3 reads CASSLLGGANTEAFF. The CDR3 DNA is TGTGCCAGCAGCTTGTTGGGGGGCGCGAACACTGAAGCTTTCTTT.

The chain is built from TRBV3-1 (or the pseudogene TRBV3-2) and TRBJ1-6; D unclear. V lost 2 bases and J 3 bases, leaving 8 bases between the germline ends. The CDR3 extends over 15 amino acids. Germline CDR1 LGHDT, CDR2 YNNKEL (reference sequence). The chain's CDR3 is CASSQTGSYNSPLHF. CDR3 in DNA: TGTGCCAGCAGCCAAACGGGAAGCTATAATTCACCCCTCCACTTT.

A word on this clone: This CDR3 is also generated by other DNA sequences in the sample. This chain connects TRBV9 to TRBJ1-5, with D unresolved. Germline CDR1 SGDLS, CDR2 YYNGEE. V was pared by 0 bases and J by 0 bases, with 4 bases between. This CDR3 has 14 residues. CDR3 nucleotide sequence: TGTGCCAGCAGCGTAGGTAATAGCAATCAGCCCCAGCATTTT. Encoded protein: CASSVGNSNQPQHF.

This clone is a singleton in its sample. This chain links TRBV6-5 with TRBJ1-5; possibly TRBD1 for D (5 bases). V lost 6 bases to trimming and J lost 3 bases, with 12 bases between them. CDR3 length: 14 amino acids. CDR1 and CDR2 from the germline V gene are MNHEY and SVGAGI. CDR3 nucleotide sequence: TGTGCCAGCAGCGAGGGGCAGTTCAATCAGCCCCAGCATTTT. This gives the protein CASSEGQFNQPQHF.

This clone was recorded once. The genes are TRBV2 and TRBJ1-2, with 8 positions matching TRBD1. V gave up 4 bases and J gave up 3 bases; unmatched junction bases: 7. This CDR3 comprises 15 residues. In germline, CDR1 is SNHLY, CDR2 FYNNEI. The CDR3 DNA reads TGTGCCAGCAGTGTGGGGCAGGGGGCTTACTATGGCTACACCTTC. Its protein is CASSVGQGAYYGYTF.

The rearrangement joins TRBV7-3 to TRBJ1-5, with a weak D call TRBD1 (5 bases). Per germline, CDR1 SGHTA and CDR2 FQGTGA. The CDR3 is made up of 15 amino acids. V lost 1 base to trimming and J lost 3 bases, with 10 bases between them. In nucleotides, the CDR3 is TGTGCCAGCAGCTTAATAGCAGGGAACAATCAGCCCCAGCATTTT. This translates into CASSLIAGNNQPQHF.

V is TRBV19 and J is TRBJ1-1, with no clear D. Germline V CDR1 and CDR2: LNHDA, SQIVND (reference sequence). Trimming cost V 5 bases and J 4 bases, with 14 bases left between them. CDR3 length: 14 residues. CDR3 in amino acids: CASSLDRATTEAFF. Here the CDR3 DNA reads TGTGCCAGTAGTCTCGACCGGGCCACCACTGAAGCTTTCTTT.

The chain joins TRBV5-6 to TRBJ1-3; D ambiguous. The CDR3 length is 17 residues. The germline V gene has CDR1 SGHDT and CDR2 YYEEEE. V was cut by 4 bases and J by 6 bases, with 23 bases left in between. The CDR3 loop is CASSPTVSSTLENTIYF. The CDR3 DNA reads as TGTGCCAGCAGCCCGACCGTGAGCAGCACCCTGGAAAACACCATATATTTT. The full variable domain, completed using reference TRBV5-6 and TRBJ1-3, is DAGVTQSPTHLIKTRGQQVTLRCSPKSGHDTVSWYQQALGQGPQFIFQYYEEEERQRGNFPDRFSGHQFPNYSSELNVNALLLGDSALYLCASSPTVSSTLENTIYFGEGSWLTVV.

The rearrangement uses TRBV3-1 (or the pseudogene TRBV3-2) and TRBJ1-4, with D unclear. The CDR3 contains 16 residues. V dropped 0 bases and J dropped 7 bases, with 15 bases sitting between them. Germline V gene lookup returns CDR1 LGHDT and CDR2 YNNKEL (reference sequence). Here the CDR3 DNA reads TGTGCCAGCAGCCAAGAGTCGGAGGCCGGCACTGAAAAACTGTTTTTT. Protein product: CASSQESEAGTEKLFF.

This chain connects TRBV19 to TRBJ2-5, with TRBD1 identical over 11 bases. After removal of 3 bases from V and 1 base from J, the junction contained 4 bases not matched to a gene. The CDR3 covers 16 residues. Germline assignment: CDR1 LNHDA and CDR2 SQIVND (reference sequence). The CDR3 loop is CASSIGGTGGQETQYF. The CDR3 DNA sequence: TGTGCCAGTAGTATCGGTGGGACAGGGGGCCAAGAGACCCAGTACTTC.

The chain is built from TRBV28 and TRBJ2-1; 12 bases map to TRBD1. The germline gives CDR1 MDHEN, CDR2 SYDVKM. CDR3 length: 17 amino acids. Losses at the gene ends were 4 bases for V and 0 bases for J; bases not matched to a gene: 4. CDR3 sequence reads: CASSSGTGGGSYNEQFF. Here the CDR3 DNA reads TGTGCCAGCAGTTCCGGGACAGGGGGCGGCTCCTACAATGAGCAGTTCTTC.

On this clone: At one of its ends the junction is not consistent with the germline gene, which may arise from a read error. The chain employs TRBV11-3 and TRBJ2-7; D possibly corresponds to TRBD1 (7 bases). This CDR3 is built from 15 residues. The germline V gene encodes CDR1 SGHNT and CDR2 YENEEA. The CDR3 sequence is CASTLEAGGNYEQYF. The CDR3, as DNA: TGTGCCAGCACCTTAGAAGCAGGGGGGAACTACGAGCAGTACTTC.

This rearrangement joins TRBV9 to TRBJ2-3; 7 nucleotides line up with TRBD2. The germline CDR1 and CDR2 sequences are SGDLS and YYNGEE. The CDR3 length is 18 residues. The V segment lost 5 bases and the J segment 2 bases; nucleotides outside the gene matches: 17. The CDR3 sequence: CASSPGPGAGEITDTQYF. In DNA, the CDR3 is TGTGCCAGCAGTCCGGGGCCTGGGGCGGGGGAGATCACAGATACGCAGTATTTT.

The chain couples TRBV5-1 to TRBJ2-1; perhaps TRBD2 as D (6 bases). From germline, CDR1 is SGHRS and CDR2 YFSETQ. The CDR3 totals 16 residues. V was cut by 4 bases and J by 10 bases, with 24 bases left in between. Here the CDR3 DNA reads TGCGCCAGCAGCGCGGCGGGACTCGGAGAAATAGGGGAGCAGTTCTTC. Translated: CASSAAGLGEIGEQFF.

The rearrangement uses TRBV2 and TRBJ1-2; 7 bases are shared with TRBD1. Losses at the gene ends were 6 bases for V and 6 bases for J; bases not matched to a gene: 4. This CDR3 is built from 12 residues. Germline CDR1 reads SNHLY; CDR2 reads FYNNEI. CDR3 amino acids: CASRADRDGYTF. CDR3 DNA: TGTGCCAGCAGAGCAGACAGGGATGGCTACACCTTC.

This chain links TRBV4-3 with TRBJ1-1, with D perhaps matching TRBD1 (5 bases). CDR3 size: 16 residues. V was pared by 4 bases and J by 6 bases, with 21 bases between. Germline-derived CDR1 and CDR2 are LGHNA and YSLEER. CDR3 residues: CASSRISGPRGAEAFF. The CDR3, as DNA: TGCGCCAGCAGCCGCATCAGCGGCCCACGGGGCGCTGAAGCTTTCTTT.

V gene TRBV11-1 combines with J gene TRBJ2-1; TRBD1 might be the D (7 bases). The V gene lost 5 bases and the J gene lost 6 bases, with 20 bases spanning the gap. This CDR3 is 16 amino acids long. Germline loops: CDR1 SGHAT, CDR2 FQDESV (reference sequence). The CDR3 reads CASSPGGKGQGNEQFF. Here the CDR3 DNA reads TGTGCCAGCAGCCCAGGGGGGAAGGGGCAAGGCAATGAGCAGTTCTTC. Drawing the rest from reference TRBV11-1 and TRBJ2-1, the complete variable domain is EAEVAQSPRYKITEKSQAVAFWCDPISGHATLYWYRQILGQGPELLVQFQDESVVDDSQLPKDRFSAERLKGVDSTLKIQPAELGDSAMYLCASSPGGKGQGNEQFFGPGTRLTVL.

The chain uses TRBV6-2 or TRBV6-3 and TRBJ2-7, with D uncertain. The CDR3 is 12 residues long. Looked up from germline, CDR1 is MNHEY and CDR2 is SVGEGT. The V and J ends lost 4 bases and 7 bases respectively, with 11 bases between them. CDR3 nucleotides: TGTGCCAGCAGTTTAGGGTTGGGGGAGCAGTACTTC. It is translated as CASSLGLGEQYF.

V usage is TRBV5-4 and J usage is TRBJ2-1, with 12 nucleotides matching TRBD2. The CDR3 runs 15 residues. V lost 4 bases, J lost 4 bases, and 3 bases stayed unmatched. CDR1 and CDR2 from the germline V gene are SGHNT and YYREEE (reference sequence). CDR3 in DNA: TGTGCCAGCAGCCAACTAGCGGGGGGATACAATGAGCAGTTCTTC. Translation gives CASSQLAGGYNEQFF.

This sequence joins TRBV5-6 and TRBJ1-3; no clear D. The CDR3 is made up of 14 amino acids. The V gene's germline CDR1 is SGHDT and CDR2 YYEEEE. V was clipped by 0 bases and J by 2 bases, with 6 bases between them. The CDR3 protein is CASSLVSTGNTIYF. The DNA of the CDR3 is TGTGCCAGCAGCTTGGTCTCCACTGGAAACACCATATATTTT.

This chain links TRBV5-1 with TRBJ2-3; 7 nucleotides align to TRBD2. The CDR3 totals 14 residues. V shed 4 bases, J shed 6 bases, and the junction held 8 bases outside the gene matches. Germline values: CDR1 SGHRS, CDR2 YFSETQ. The CDR3, as DNA: TGCGCCAGCAGCGTAAGCGGGACGGGGGATACGCAGTATTTT. Translating gives CASSVSGTGDTQYF.

This chain joins TRBV21-1 and TRBJ1-3. TRBV21-1 is assigned pseudogene status. The CDR3 totals 16 residues. This chain's CDR3 is CASSTWNSSSGNTIYF. For the CDR3, the DNA is TGTGCCAGCAGCACCTGGAACTCGAGCTCTGGAAACACCATATATTTT.

V gene TRBV3-1 (or the pseudogene TRBV3-2) combines with J gene TRBJ1-1; D uncertain. The V gene lost 1 base and the J gene lost 4 bases, with 7 bases spanning the gap. CDR3 length: 13 residues. Germline values: CDR1 LGHDT, CDR2 YNNKEL (reference sequence). This CDR3 is CASSQVVGTEAFF. CDR3 DNA sequence: TGTGCCAGCAGCCAAGTAGTGGGCACTGAAGCTTTCTTT.

This chain uses TRBV9 with TRBJ1-2, with unresolved D. V was clipped by 0 bases and J by 4 bases, with 10 bases between them. This CDR3 region has 14 residues. Germline V gene sequence: CDR1 SGDLS, CDR2 YYNGEE. This chain's CDR3 is CASSVDGRSYGYTF. The CDR3 region has the DNA TGTGCCAGCAGCGTAGATGGGCGATCCTATGGCTACACCTTC. Drawing the rest from reference TRBV9 and TRBJ1-2, the complete variable domain is DSGVTQTPKHLITATGQRVTLRCSPRSGDLSVYWYQQSLDQGLQFLIQYYNGEERAKGNILERFSAQQFPDLHSELNLSSLELGDSALYFCASSVDGRSYGYTFGSGTRLTVV.

The chain couples TRBV4-2 to TRBJ2-3; D unresolved. With 0 bases removed from V and 0 bases from J, the gap between germline ends came to 13 bases. From germline, CDR1 is LGHNA and CDR2 YNFKEQ. This CDR3 comprises 17 residues. The CDR3, as DNA: TGTGCCAGCAGCCAAGATGCTGTGACGGCTAGCACAGATACGCAGTATTTT. It translates to CASSQDAVTASTDTQYF.

This clone was observed a single time. V is TRBV7-3 and J is TRBJ2-5; TRBD2 is a possible D gene (5 bases). Germline CDR1 reads SGHTA; CDR2 reads FQGTGA. The CDR3 totals 15 residues. Trimming pared 5 bases from V and 5 bases from J, leaving 18 bases between. The CDR3 spells CASSPGIKRSETQYF. DNA of the CDR3: TGTGCCAGCAGCCCCGGGATAAAGCGCTCCGAGACCCAGTACTTC.